These T cell receptor beta chains were read from a single sample in a study of blood T cell repertoires in COVID-19. Clones were read by immunoSEQ multiplex PCR, and TCRdb kept only the in-frame ones, dropping some. This sample has 95,000 to 120,000 clones, with just over 70% found just once. Material: peripheral blood. These receptors came from a woman in her 40s with acute or convalescent COVID-19. CDR3s include the opening cysteine and the closing phenylalanine or tryptophan. The order of the fields is V gene, clone size, J gene, D gene, CDR3 DNA, CDR3 protein. The D gene is left open where the match is weak. Only some rows state a clone size, as once, few, many or a class for expanded clones.

TRBV11-2	-	TRBJ1-2	-	TGTGCCAGCAGCTTAGCAAGGAGGCGGTTTAACTGCACCTTC	CASSLARRRFNCTF
TRBV24-1	once	TRBJ1-3	-	TGTGCCACCAGTGATGCGGGCGGAAACACCATATATTTT	CATSDAGGNTIYF
TRBV7-2	-	TRBJ2-2	-	TGTGCCAGCAGCTCCCAAGGGGGTCCCGGGGAGCTGTTTTTT	CASSSQGGPGELFF
TRBV6-5	-	TRBJ2-2	-	TGTGCCCGCAGGGGGGGGGCCGGGGAGCTGTTTTTT	CARRGGAGELFF
TRBV7-9	-	TRBJ2-1	-	TGTGCCAGCAGCTTAGCGATGAGTCCCTACAATGAGCAGTTCTTC	CASSLAMSPYNEQFF
TRBV27	-	TRBJ2-7	-	TGTGCCAGCAGTTTGGTTGGGAGTAAGAGCTACGAGCAGTACTTC	CASSLVGSKSYEQYF
TRBV3-1/TRBV3-2	-	TRBJ1-1	TRBD1	TGTGCCAGCAGCCAACCGACAGGGGGCGGAACTGAAGCTTTCTTT	CASSQPTGGGTEAFF
TRBV9	-	TRBJ1-6	-	TGTGCCAGCAGGGGAGGGAGTGCTTATTCACCCCTCCACTTT	CASRGGSAYSPLHF
TRBV10-3	-	TRBJ1-1	-	TGTGCCATCAGACGACAGGCGGAGGACACTGAAGCTTTCTTT	CAIRRQAEDTEAFF
TRBV24-1	-	TRBJ2-2	-	TGTGCCACCAGTGTCCCCACAGGGCCATCGAACACCGGGGAGCTGTTTTTT	CATSVPTGPSNTGELFF
TRBV5-4	-	TRBJ2-3	-	TGTGCCAGCACCGCCGGGGGAGGAGGCACAGATACGCAGTATTTT	CASTAGGGGTDTQYF
TRBV28	-	TRBJ1-5	TRBD1	TGTGCCAGCAGTTCTGGGACAGGGCGAAGCAATCAGCCCCAGCATTTT	CASSSGTGRSNQPQHF
TRBV6-5	-	TRBJ1-2	TRBD1	TGTGCCAGCAGGCCGACAGGGGAGAACTATGGCTACACCTTC	CASRPTGENYGYTF
TRBV28	-	TRBJ1-2	-	TGTGCCAGCAGTTTACAGGGCTATGGCTACACCTTC	CASSLQGYGYTF
TRBV28	many	TRBJ1-6	-	TGTGCCAGCAGTTTGGCCAGATCCTATAATTCACCCCTCCACTTT	CASSLARSYNSPLHF
TRBV5-4	-	TRBJ1-2	TRBD1	TGTGCCAGCAGCTGGGGGACAGGCCAGAATGGCTACACCTTC	CASSWGTGQNGYTF
TRBV2	-	TRBJ2-3	TRBD1	TGTGCCAGCAGCCGACAGGGCACGGATACGCAGTATTTT	CASSRQGTDTQYF
TRBV18	-	TRBJ1-4	-	TGTGCCAGCTCGTACAGACAGGTCGGGGCAGTCTCAACTAATGAAAAACTGTTTTTT	CASSYRQVGAVSTNEKLFF
TRBV6-7	-	TRBJ1-4	TRBD1	TGTGCCAGCAAGGGGATGCCGGGACAGAAGAATGAAAAACTGTTTTTT	CASKGMPGQKNEKLFF
TRBV10-2	-	TRBJ2-3	-	TGCGCCAGCAGGGACACGCGGGGAGATACGCAGTATTTT	CASRDTRGDTQYF
TRBV5-1	-	TRBJ2-3	TRBD1	TGCGCCAGCAGCTTACGAGGGGGCGAAGCAGATACGCAGTATTTT	CASSLRGGEADTQYF
TRBV10-2	-	TRBJ1-2	-	TGCGCCAGCAGTGAGAGCAGGGACTATGGCTACACCTTC	CASSESRDYGYTF
TRBV2	-	TRBJ1-6	TRBD1	TGTGCCGGAACTAGGGACAGCACCTATAATTCACCCCTCCACTTT	CAGTRDSTYNSPLHF
TRBV12-1	once	TRBJ2-5	-	TGTGCCAGCAGCTTTGCGCGTAGAAAACAAGAGACCCAGTACTTC	CASSFARRKQETQYF
TRBV30	-	TRBJ1-4	-	TGTGCCTGGAATAAGGACACCTCTAATGAAAAACTGTTTTTT	CAWNKDTSNEKLFF
TRBV7-9	-	TRBJ1-1	-	TGTGCCAGCAGCTTACTTGGGGAGGGGAACACTGAAGCTTTCTTT	CASSLLGEGNTEAFF
TRBV5-1	-	TRBJ1-4	-	TGCGCCAGCAGCTTTGGGTTGACAGACCTTAATGAAAAACTGTTTTTT	CASSFGLTDLNEKLFF
TRBV9	once	TRBJ2-1	TRBD1	TGTGCCAGCAGCGTAGGTCTGACAGGGGGGAGGGATGAGCAGTTCTTC	CASSVGLTGGRDEQFF
TRBV6-5	-	TRBJ2-6	-	TGTGCCAGCAGTTCAGGGGTCTCTGGGGCCAACGTCCTGACTTTC	CASSSGVSGANVLTF
TRBV4-1	-	TRBJ1-4	TRBD1	TGCGCCAGCAGCCGAGGCCAGGGGGCCGTTAATGAAAAACTGTTTTTT	CASSRGQGAVNEKLFF
TRBV7-9	-	TRBJ2-3	TRBD1	TGTGCCAGCAGCCTTGGACAGGCGGCAGATACGCAGTATTTT	CASSLGQAADTQYF
TRBV11-1	few	TRBJ2-7	-	TGTGCCAGCAGCTTAAAAGTTCCGGGCTACGAGCAGTACTTC	CASSLKVPGYEQYF
TRBV3-1/TRBV3-2	-	TRBJ2-1	TRBD2	TGTGCCAGCAGCCGTACTAGCGGCTCCTACAATGAGCAGTTCTTC	CASSRTSGSYNEQFF
TRBV19	-	TRBJ1-5	TRBD1	TGTGCCAGTAGTATCAAAGCTATCGGGACAGATCAGCCCCAGCATTTT	CASSIKAIGTDQPQHF
TRBV5-1	-	TRBJ2-5	TRBD2	TGCGCCAGCAGCTTGCAAAGCGGGGGGCTAGAGACCCAGTACTTC	CASSLQSGGLETQYF
TRBV7-6	-	TRBJ2-3	TRBD2	TGTGCCAGCAGCCAAACACTAGCGGGGGGCGGCACAGATACGCAGTATTTT	CASSQTLAGGGTDTQYF
TRBV28	-	TRBJ1-3	TRBD1	TGTGCCAGCAGTTTCAGTGACAGGGGCAGTGGAAACACCATATATTTT	CASSFSDRGSGNTIYF
TRBV28	-	TRBJ2-4	-	TGTGCCAGCCAGGGGACCAAAAACATTCAGTACTTC	CASQGTKNIQYF
TRBV5-1	-	TRBJ1-1	TRBD1	TGCGCCAGCAGCTCGCTGGGGCAGGACAGGGGGAACACTGAAGCTTTCTTT	CASSSLGQDRGNTEAFF
TRBV5-1	few	TRBJ2-3	TRBD2	TGCGCCAGCAGCTTTAAGCGGGGGTCAAGCACAGATACGCAGTATTTT	CASSFKRGSSTDTQYF
TRBV9	-	TRBJ2-3	TRBD1	TGTGCCAGCACCAACTTAGCCGCCGGGACAGGGTTTACAGATACGCAGTATTTT	CASTNLAAGTGFTDTQYF
TRBV24-1	-	TRBJ2-3	-	TGTGCCACCAGTGGGGCAGAAAAAATGCCCACAGATACGCAGTATTTT	CATSGAEKMPTDTQYF
TRBV7-3	-	TRBJ2-2	-	TGTGCCAGCAGCTTAGAGGGTGCGAACACCGGGGAGCTGTTTTTT	CASSLEGANTGELFF
TRBV6-6	-	TRBJ2-7	TRBD2	TGTGCCAGCAGTTACGGGGGGGACGGCAAATCCTCCGAGCAGTACTTC	CASSYGGDGKSSEQYF
TRBV12-3/TRBV12-4	-	TRBJ1-1	-	TGTGCCAGCCAAACTCAGATGGGCGCTTTCTTT	CASQTQMGAFF